Below, 25 T cell receptor beta chains from the same sample are listed, as sequenced in a study of cytomegalovirus exposure and HLA in healthy donors. The PCR employed 60 Vbeta primers together with 13 Jbeta primers. Using immunoSEQ multiplex PCR, the repertoire was profiled, and TCRdb retains in-frame clones only, with some absent. This table holds some 160,000 clones, roughly 82% found once. The source material was PBMCs. The receptor set was obtained from a male donor in good health and CMV-seronegative.

The chain has TRBV19 and TRBJ1-5, with D perhaps matching TRBD1 (5 bases). The V end was cut by 6 bases, the J end by 6 bases, with 9 bases between. Germline-derived CDR1 and CDR2 are LNHDA and SQIVND (reference sequence). The CDR3 is 12 residues long. The CDR3 coding sequence is TGTGCCAGTAGCTGGACACGTCAGCCCCAGCATTTT. Translation gives CASSWTRQPQHF.

The J gene is TRBJ2-7, the V gene TRBV7-6; TRBD1 is a possible D gene (5 bases). Trimming took off 1 base at V and 0 bases at J, with 10 bases between the two ends. The CDR3 is 15 residues long. CDR1 is SGHVS and CDR2 is FNYEAQ in the germline V gene. The CDR3 spells CASSLESTASYEQYF. CDR3 bases: TGTGCCAGCAGCTTAGAGTCGACAGCCTCCTACGAGCAGTACTTC.

The chain uses TRBV12-5 and TRBJ2-2; weak D call: TRBD1 (6 bases). The CDR3 is made up of 14 amino acids. Trimming cost V 7 bases and J 1 base, with 10 bases left between them. Germline V CDR1 and CDR2: LGHNT, FRNRAP. In nucleotides, the CDR3 is TGTGCTAGTGCCATGGGACAGAACACCGGGGAGCTGTTTTTT. Its protein product is CASAMGQNTGELFF.

The rearrangement uses TRBV29-1 and TRBJ2-2; 14 nucleotides agree with TRBD2. J was trimmed by 3 bases and V by 7 bases; bases with no gene match: 7. The germline CDR1 and CDR2 sequences are SQVTM and ANQGSEA. The CDR3 totals 16 residues. In DNA, the CDR3 is TGCAGCGCCGGGACTAGCGGGAGTGAGGACACCGGGGAGCTGTTTTTT. Translating it yields CSAGTSGSEDTGELFF.

The rearrangement uses TRBV5-6 and TRBJ2-3; 12 bases fit TRBD2. The CDR3 runs to 16 residues. In germline, CDR1 is SGHDT, CDR2 YYEEEE. V dropped 5 bases and J dropped 3; count of bases not matched to a gene: 7. CDR3 in DNA: TGTGCCAGCAGGCCTAGCGGGAGGGCTGGGACAGATACGCAGTATTTT. It specifies CASRPSGRAGTDTQYF.

In this sample, this clone turned up a few times. The J gene is TRBJ2-7, the V gene TRBV11-2; 7 nucleotides agree with TRBD1. The CDR3 covers 14 residues. With 3 bases clipped from V and 5 bases from J, the junction kept 7 bases outside the gene matches. The germline V gene has CDR1 SGHAT and CDR2 FQNNGV. DNA of the CDR3: TGTGCCAGCAGCTTTCCTCCAAGGGGGCACGAGCAGTACTTC. It translates to CASSFPPRGHEQYF.

The gene calls are TRBV25-1 and TRBJ1-2; D remains unclear. Germline lookup yields CDR1 MGHDK and CDR2 SYGVNS. This CDR3 has 10 amino acids. V shed 3 bases and J shed 6 bases, with 2 bases lying between them. CDR3 in DNA: TGTGCCAGCAGTGACAATGGCTACACCTTC. It yields the protein CASSDNGYTF.

The J gene is TRBJ2-1, the V gene TRBV6-1, with TRBD2 matching 9 bases. Germline values: CDR1 MNHNS, CDR2 SASEGT. Trimming at V came to 1 base and at J to 4 bases, leaving 2 bases not matched to a gene. CDR3 length: 15 amino acids. DNA of the CDR3: TGTGCCAGCAGTGAAGTGGCGGGGGGGTACAATGAGCAGTTCTTC. Its protein is CASSEVAGGYNEQFF.

The chain recombines TRBV5-8 with TRBJ2-1; 7 bases align to TRBD2. J lost 4 bases, V lost 3 bases, and 10 bases had no gene match. CDR1 and CDR2 (germline): SGHTS, YDEGEE. CDR3 length: 16 amino acids. CDR3 sequence reads: CASSSGFGGGYNEQFF. CDR3 in DNA: TGTGCCAGCAGCTCTGGTTTTGGGGGGGGTTACAATGAGCAGTTCTTC.

This clone appeared a few times. The V and J genes are TRBV7-9 and TRBJ1-5, with unresolved D. Trimming stripped 0 bases from V and 4 bases from J, with 4 bases between. Germline CDR1 reads SEHNR; CDR2 reads FQNEAQ (reference sequence). The CDR3 is 13 residues long. CDR3 nucleotide sequence: TGTGCCAGCAGCTTAGCAGAGAATCAGCCCCAGCATTTT. The encoded protein is CASSLAENQPQHF. Together with reference TRBV7-9 and TRBJ1-5, the CDR3 gives the full variable domain: DTGVSQNPRHKITKRGQNVTFRCDPISEHNRLYWYRQTLGQGPEFLTYFQNEAQLEKSRLLSDRFSAERPKGSFSTLEIQRTEQGDSAMYLCASSLAENQPQHFGDGTRLSIL.

The chain has TRBV4-1 and TRBJ1-2; 8 positions agree with TRBD1. CDR1 and CDR2 (germline): MGHRA, YSYEKL. This CDR3 is 15 amino acids long. Trimming took 3 bases from V and 3 from J; bases not matched to a gene: 6. CDR3 DNA sequence: TGCGCCAGCAGCCAGCCAGGACAGGGTGACTATGGCTACACCTTC. Translated: CASSQPGQGDYGYTF.

The chain joins TRBV7-8 to TRBJ2-1; 8 bases align to TRBD2. The CDR3 totals 18 residues. Germline-derived CDR1 and CDR2 are SGHVS and FQNEAQ. The J segment lost 7 bases and the V segment lost 2 bases, leaving 16 bases of the junction unmatched. The DNA of the CDR3 is TGTGCCAGCAGCTTACGGCGAAGGGGCGGGGGGACCCCTAATGAGCAGTTCTTC. It translates to CASSLRRRGGGTPNEQFF.

CDR3 residues: CASFEWGERAFF. The CDR3, as DNA: TGTGCCAGTTTTGAATGGGGGGAGAGAGCTTTCTTT. The V call is TRBV19, the J call TRBJ1-1, with TRBD1 as a possible D gene (5 bases). CDR1 LNHDA and CDR2 SQIVND come from the germline V gene (reference sequence). The CDR3 covers 12 residues. V dropped 8 bases and J dropped 10 bases, with 17 bases sitting between them.

This clone came up once. The chain joins TRBV7-8 to TRBJ1-2; D is undetermined. CDR3 length equals 13 residues. V was clipped by 3 bases and J by 3 bases, with 8 bases between them. Germline assignment: CDR1 SGHVS and CDR2 FQNEAQ. CDR3 sequence reads: CASSFGVDYGYTF. The CDR3 DNA reads TGTGCCAGCAGCTTCGGTGTTGACTATGGCTACACCTTC.

This chain uses TRBV27 with TRBJ2-1, with a weak D call TRBD2 (5 bases). Trimming removed 8 bases from V and 0 bases from J, with 11 bases in between. Germline CDR1 reads MNHEY; CDR2 reads SMNVEV (reference sequence). The CDR3 sequence is 14 residues long. The CDR3 sequence is CASASGTSYNEQFF. The CDR3 DNA is TGTGCCAGCGCGTCGGGAACCTCCTACAATGAGCAGTTCTTC.

This chain uses TRBV6-1 with TRBJ2-5; 10 positions match TRBD2. CDR3 length equals 15 residues. Trimming cost V 3 bases and J 2 bases; bases outside gene matches: 3. CDR1 and CDR2 from the germline V gene are MNHNS and SASEGT. In nucleotides, the CDR3 is TGTGCCAGCAGTGAGCTAGCGGGAGTTCAAGAGACCCAGTACTTC. It encodes CASSELAGVQETQYF.

The chain is built from TRBV5-4 and TRBJ2-1; 10 nucleotides match TRBD2. The trim removed 1 base at V and 7 bases at J, leaving 11 bases unmatched. CDR3 size: 17 residues. CDR1 is SGHNT, CDR2 YYREEE, per germline (reference sequence). CDR3 DNA sequence: TGTGCCAGCAGCTTGTTGGGGCTAGCGGGAGTTCGTAATGAGCAGTTCTTC. Its translation: CASSLLGLAGVRNEQFF.

The V and J genes are TRBV6-4 and TRBJ2-7; tentative D call: TRBD2 (5 bases). This CDR3 has 11 amino acids. Deletions cut 7 bases from V and 7 bases from J, with 11 bases between. Germline lookup yields CDR1 MRHNA and CDR2 SNTAGT. CDR3 amino acids: CASTETGEQYF. The CDR3, as DNA: TGTGCCAGCACCGAAACGGGGGAGCAGTACTTC.

The chain combines TRBV28 with TRBJ2-5; 8 positions agree with TRBD2. CDR1 and CDR2 (germline): MDHEN, SYDVKM. CDR3 length: 18 residues. The trim removed 4 bases at V and 0 bases at J, leaving 13 bases unmatched. Here the CDR3 DNA reads TGTGCCAGCAGTTCCCCCCCCCGGGGGGGGCCGTACCAAGAGACCCAGTACTTC. Encoded protein: CASSSPPRGGPYQETQYF.

V is TRBV5-1 and J is TRBJ2-5, with 8 bases aligning to TRBD2. The CDR3 is made up of 16 amino acids. V shed 1 base, J shed 4 bases, and the junction held 9 bases outside the gene matches. Germline V gene sequence: CDR1 SGHRS, CDR2 YFSETQ. The CDR3 nucleotides are TGCGCCAGCAGCTTGAGTGGCGGGGGGCCGGGAGAGACCCAGTACTTC. It is translated as CASSLSGGGPGETQYF.

With respect to this clone: In the same sample, other DNA sequences code for this CDR3. The chain recombines TRBV4-1 with TRBJ1-5, with D perhaps matching TRBD1 (6 bases). CDR3 length: 16 amino acids. Trimming shortened V by 0 bases and J by 4 bases, and 13 bases separated the two germline ends. Per germline, CDR1 MGHRA and CDR2 YSYEKL. In DNA form, the CDR3 reads TGCGCCAGCAGCCAAGATCGTGGACAGAGGAATCAGCCCCAGCATTTT. Translated, it gives CASSQDRGQRNQPQHF.

This chain uses TRBV7-3 with TRBJ2-1; TRBD2 matches at 8 bases. The CDR3 length is 17 residues. Germline-derived CDR1 and CDR2 are SGHTA and FQGTGA. The V and J ends lost 5 bases and 10 bases, in that order; junction bases with no gene match: 19. The CDR3 here is CASSPHPRSGSNREQFF. The CDR3 DNA is TGTGCCAGCAGCCCACACCCACGAAGCGGGAGTAATCGCGAGCAGTTCTTC.

The gene calls are TRBV6-5 and TRBJ1-3; weak D call: TRBD1 (6 bases). With 0 bases removed from V and 2 bases from J, the gap between germline ends came to 11 bases. The CDR3 contains 16 residues. Germline V gives CDR1 MNHEY, CDR2 SVGAGI. The CDR3 here is CASSYSSQGTGNTIYF. The CDR3 DNA reads as TGTGCCAGCAGTTACTCTTCACAGGGTACTGGAAACACCATATATTTT.

The gene calls are TRBV25-1 and TRBJ2-7, with TRBD1 as a possible D gene (5 bases). The V gene lost 2 bases and the J gene lost 6 bases, with 11 bases spanning the gap. Germline V gives CDR1 MGHDK, CDR2 SYGVNS. The CDR3 length is 13 residues. CDR3 sequence: CASSEQGPGEQYF. The DNA of the CDR3 is TGTGCCAGCAGTGAACAGGGTCCAGGCGAGCAGTACTTC.

V and J are TRBV5-6 and TRBJ1-2, with D perhaps TRBD1 (5 bases). V gave up 0 bases and J gave up 7 bases, with 13 bases separating them. CDR1 and CDR2 (germline): SGHDT, YYEEEE. There are 14 residues in the CDR3. CDR3 region: CASSLGRGGFGYTF. The CDR3 coding sequence is TGTGCCAGCAGCTTGGGCCGCGGGGGATTTGGCTACACCTTC.